The 8 T cell receptor beta chains below all came from one sample that was sequenced in a study of cytomegalovirus exposure and HLA in healthy donors. Here immunoSEQ multiplex PCR was the method, and the copy in TCRdb shows in-frame clones only, minus some. The sample shows some 150,000 clones, 90% of them seen only once. Sequencing was done on a sample of PBMCs. All receptors come from a woman in her 30s in good health and CMV-seropositive.

The J gene is TRBJ1-2, the V gene TRBV6-1; D call uncertain. The CDR3 spans 14 residues. Looked up from germline, CDR1 is MNHNS and CDR2 is SASEGT. V was cut by 7 bases and J by 4 bases, with 16 bases left in between. The CDR3 bases are TGTGCCAGCACCGCCCCCTGGGGAGGCTATGGCTACACCTTC. Translated: CASTAPWGGYGYTF.

This clone was observed once. The CDR3 bases are TGCGCCAGCAGCGGGGAGCGGGGAGAGACCCAGTACTTC. Translating gives CASSGERGETQYF. This rearrangement joins TRBV5-1 to TRBJ2-5; 7 bases align to TRBD2. This CDR3 is built from 13 residues. Germline V gene lookup returns CDR1 SGHRS and CDR2 YFSETQ. Germline trimming cut 4 bases from V and 4 bases from J; bases unmatched to any gene: 4.

The chain joins TRBV2 to TRBJ2-2; TRBD1 agrees at 10 bases. The CDR3 is 14 residues long. Per the germline V gene, CDR1 is SNHLY and CDR2 is FYNNEI. J gave up 4 bases and V 6 bases, and 2 bases lay outside the gene matches. CDR3 sequence reads: CASRRTGGTGELFF. The CDR3 nucleotides are TGTGCCAGCAGAAGGACAGGGGGCACCGGGGAGCTGTTTTTT.

This clone was picked up one time. J is TRBJ1-1 and V is TRBV5-5; no clear D gene. The CDR3 loop spans 14 amino acids. The germline gives CDR1 SGHKS, CDR2 YYEKEE (reference sequence). Between the trimmed V and J ends, which lost 3 bases and 1 base, there was a span of 10 bases. The CDR3 here is CASSYATRNTEAFF. The CDR3, as DNA: TGTGCCAGCAGCTATGCTACCCGGAACACTGAAGCTTTCTTT.

The rearrangement links TRBV28 to TRBJ1-4; D might be TRBD1 (6 bases). The germline V gene has CDR1 MDHEN and CDR2 SYDVKM. V lost 10 bases to trimming and J lost 5 bases, with 14 bases between them. CDR3 length equals 13 residues. Written as DNA, the CDR3 is TGTGCCATAAGAGACAGGACAAATGAAAAACTGTTTTTT. It encodes CAIRDRTNEKLFF.

The rearrangement uses TRBV13 and TRBJ2-5; no firm D call. Germline loops: CDR1 PRHDT, CDR2 FYEKMQ (reference sequence). This CDR3 contains 13 residues. The germline V and J ends were trimmed by 0 bases and 5 bases, with 7 bases remaining between them. For the CDR3, the DNA is TGTGCCAGCAGCTTAGGGACCGGGGAGACCCAGTACTTC. Translation gives CASSLGTGETQYF.

Of note for this clone: At the DNA level, this CDR3 is encoded by other sequences in the same sample as well. V and J are TRBV6-5 and TRBJ1-2; weak D call: TRBD1 (6 bases). Germline CDR1 MNHEY, CDR2 SVGAGI. V shed 2 bases and J shed 7 bases, with 11 bases lying between them. CDR3 length: 13 residues. The CDR3 is CASSYAGGGGYTF. In nucleotides, the CDR3 is TGTGCCAGCAGTTACGCGGGGGGCGGTGGCTACACCTTC.

V gene TRBV28 combines with J gene TRBJ2-5; the match to TRBD2 covers 9 bases. The CDR3 runs 16 residues. Germline CDR1 and CDR2: MDHEN and SYDVKM. The V gene end was trimmed by 2 bases and the J gene end by 3 bases; junction bases not matched to a gene: 7. The CDR3 DNA reads TGTGCCAGCAGTTTAAGTCTCGGGACTAGCAAAGAGACCCAGTACTTC. It yields the protein CASSLSLGTSKETQYF.